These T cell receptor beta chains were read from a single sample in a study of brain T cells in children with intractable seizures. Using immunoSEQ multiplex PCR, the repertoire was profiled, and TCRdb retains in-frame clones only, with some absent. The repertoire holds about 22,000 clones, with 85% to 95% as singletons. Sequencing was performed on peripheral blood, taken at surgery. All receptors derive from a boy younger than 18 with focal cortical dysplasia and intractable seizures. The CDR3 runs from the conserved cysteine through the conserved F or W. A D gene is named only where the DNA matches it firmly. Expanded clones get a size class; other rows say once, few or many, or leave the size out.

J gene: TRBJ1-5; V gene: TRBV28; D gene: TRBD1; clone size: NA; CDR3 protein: CASSWGQGVSQPQHF; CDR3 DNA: TGTGCCAGCAGTTGGGGACAGGGGGTATCTCAGCCCCAGCATTTT
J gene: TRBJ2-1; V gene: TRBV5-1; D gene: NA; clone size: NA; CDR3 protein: CASTRGPGSYNEQFF; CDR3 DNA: TGCGCCAGCACCCGCGGGCCGGGCTCCTACAATGAGCAGTTCTTC
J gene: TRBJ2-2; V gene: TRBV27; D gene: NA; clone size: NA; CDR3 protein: CASSEAANTGELFF; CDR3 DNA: TGTGCCAGCTCCGAGGCGGCCAACACCGGGGAGCTGTTTTTT
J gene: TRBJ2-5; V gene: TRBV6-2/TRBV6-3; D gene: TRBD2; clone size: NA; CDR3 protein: CASSSTSGSQETQYF; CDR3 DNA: TGTGCCAGCAGTTCGACTAGCGGGAGCCAAGAGACCCAGTACTTC
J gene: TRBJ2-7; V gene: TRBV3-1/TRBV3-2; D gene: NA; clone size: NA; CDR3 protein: CASSQGPLYEQYF; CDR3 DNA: TGTGCCAGCAGCCAAGGTCCCCTTTACGAGCAGTACTTC
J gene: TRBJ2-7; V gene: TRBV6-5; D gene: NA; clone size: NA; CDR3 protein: CASQPQGGAEQYF; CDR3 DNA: TGTGCCAGCCAACCCCAGGGCGGGGCCGAGCAGTACTTC
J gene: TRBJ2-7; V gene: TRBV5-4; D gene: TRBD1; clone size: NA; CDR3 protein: CASSATGTGGRKQYF; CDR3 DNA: TGTGCCAGCAGCGCAACCGGGACAGGGGGTAGGAAGCAGTACTTC
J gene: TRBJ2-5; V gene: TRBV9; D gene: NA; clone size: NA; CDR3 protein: CASSVARAGETQYF; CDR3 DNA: TGTGCCAGCAGCGTAGCAAGGGCGGGTGAGACCCAGTACTTC
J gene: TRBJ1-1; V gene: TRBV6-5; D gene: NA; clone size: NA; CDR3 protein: CASSHDRNTEAFF; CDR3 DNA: TGTGCCAGCAGCCATGACAGGAACACTGAAGCTTTCTTT
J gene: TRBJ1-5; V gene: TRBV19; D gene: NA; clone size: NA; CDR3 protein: CASSPTWDMGNQPQHF; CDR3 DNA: TGTGCCAGTAGTCCTACCTGGGACATGGGCAATCAGCCCCAGCATTTT
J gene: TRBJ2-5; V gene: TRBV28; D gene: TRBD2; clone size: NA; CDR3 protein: CASSLGRGEVETQYF; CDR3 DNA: TGTGCCAGCAGTTTAGGCCGGGGGGAGGTTGAGACCCAGTACTTC
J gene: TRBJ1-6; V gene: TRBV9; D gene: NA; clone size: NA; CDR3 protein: CASSESWGLGSPLHF; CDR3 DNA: TGTGCCAGCAGCGAAAGTTGGGGGCTCGGTTCACCCCTCCACTTT
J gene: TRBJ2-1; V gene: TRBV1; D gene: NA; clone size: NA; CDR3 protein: CTSSQLQPWTGNNEQFF; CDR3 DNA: TGCACCAGCAGCCAACTCCAACCTTGGACGGGTAACAATGAGCAGTTCTTC
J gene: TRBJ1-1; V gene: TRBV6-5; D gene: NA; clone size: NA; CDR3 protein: CASSYSRGVSTEAFF; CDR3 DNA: TGTGCCAGCAGTTACTCGAGGGGCGTTAGCACTGAAGCTTTCTTT
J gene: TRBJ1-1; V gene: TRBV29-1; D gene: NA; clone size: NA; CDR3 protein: CSVGVDSKNTEAFF; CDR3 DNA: TGCAGCGTTGGAGTGGACAGTAAGAACACTGAAGCTTTCTTT
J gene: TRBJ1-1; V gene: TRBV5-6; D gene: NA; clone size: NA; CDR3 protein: CASSLAGSRLTTEAFF; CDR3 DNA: TGTGCCAGCAGCTTGGCAGGGTCCCGCTTGACCACTGAAGCTTTCTTT
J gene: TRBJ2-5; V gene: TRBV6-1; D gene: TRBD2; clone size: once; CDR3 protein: CASSEGLAGSETQYF; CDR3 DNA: TGTGCCAGCAGTGAAGGGCTAGCGGGATCGGAGACCCAGTACTTC
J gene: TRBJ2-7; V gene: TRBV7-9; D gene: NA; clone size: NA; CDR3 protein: CASSLRQRNSYEQYF; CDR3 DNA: TGTGCCAGCAGCTTACGACAGAGGAATTCCTACGAGCAGTACTTC
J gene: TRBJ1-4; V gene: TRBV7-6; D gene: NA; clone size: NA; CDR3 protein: CASSYRSTNEKLFF; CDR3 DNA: TGTGCCAGCAGCTACCGGAGCACTAATGAAAAACTGTTTTTT
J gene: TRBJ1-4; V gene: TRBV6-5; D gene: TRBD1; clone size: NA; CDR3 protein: CASSYSGTAALGKLFF; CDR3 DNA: TGTGCCAGCAGTTACTCGGGGACAGCCGCACTGGGAAAACTGTTTTTT
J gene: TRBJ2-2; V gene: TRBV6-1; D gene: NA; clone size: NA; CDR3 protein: CASSEGGAGELFF; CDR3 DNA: TGTGCCAGCAGTGAAGGAGGTGCCGGGGAGCTGTTTTTT
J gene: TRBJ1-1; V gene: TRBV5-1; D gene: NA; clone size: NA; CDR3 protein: CASSLGGPLNTEAFF; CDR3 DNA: TGCGCCAGCAGCTTGGGGGGACCGTTGAACACTGAAGCTTTCTTT
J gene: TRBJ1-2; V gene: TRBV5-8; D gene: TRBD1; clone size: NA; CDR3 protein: CASSLGQGDIYGYTF; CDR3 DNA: TGTGCCAGCAGCTTGGGACAGGGCGACATCTATGGCTACACCTTC
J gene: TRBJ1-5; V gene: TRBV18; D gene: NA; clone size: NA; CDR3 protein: CASSLKGNQPQHF; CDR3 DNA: TGTGCCAGCTCACTGAAGGGCAATCAGCCCCAGCATTTT
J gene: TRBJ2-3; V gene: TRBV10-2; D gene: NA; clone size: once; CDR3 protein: CASSWQGFGDTQYF; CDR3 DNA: TGCGCCAGCAGTTGGCAGGGATTCGGAGATACGCAGTATTTT
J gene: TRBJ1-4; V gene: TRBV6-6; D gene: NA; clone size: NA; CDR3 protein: CARGVSGPTNEKLFF; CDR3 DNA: TGTGCCAGGGGGGTGAGCGGGCCAACTAATGAAAAACTGTTTTTT
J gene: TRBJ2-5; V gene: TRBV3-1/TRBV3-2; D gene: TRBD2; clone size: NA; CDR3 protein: CASSQGLASYQETQYF; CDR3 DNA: TGTGCCAGCAGCCAAGGACTAGCTTCCTACCAAGAGACCCAGTACTTC
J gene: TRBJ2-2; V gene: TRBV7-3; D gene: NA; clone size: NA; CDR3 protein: CASSEGTDNTGELFF; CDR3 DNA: TGTGCCAGCAGTGAAGGGACGGACAACACCGGGGAGCTGTTTTTT
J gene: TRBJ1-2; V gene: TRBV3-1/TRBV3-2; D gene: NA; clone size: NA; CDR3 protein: CASSQTGSYGYTF; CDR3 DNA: TGTGCCAGCAGCCAAACAGGGAGCTATGGCTACACCTTC
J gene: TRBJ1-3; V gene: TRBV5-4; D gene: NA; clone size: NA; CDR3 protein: CASSLVPHRPGNTIYF; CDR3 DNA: TGTGCCAGCAGCTTGGTGCCACATCGTCCTGGAAACACCATATATTTT
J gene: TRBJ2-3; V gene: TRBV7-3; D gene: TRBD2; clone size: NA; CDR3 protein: CASSYQRGGPHTQYF; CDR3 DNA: TGTGCCAGCAGCTATCAGCGGGGGGGACCACATACGCAGTATTTT
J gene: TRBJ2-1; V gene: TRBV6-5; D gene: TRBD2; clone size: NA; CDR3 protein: CASSYRLAGGVEQFF; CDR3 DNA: TGTGCCAGCAGTTACCGACTAGCGGGGGGGGTAGAGCAGTTCTTC
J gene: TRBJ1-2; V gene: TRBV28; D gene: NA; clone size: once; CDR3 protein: CASRLFGGERGYTF; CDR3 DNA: TGTGCCAGCAGACTCTTTGGGGGCGAGCGTGGCTACACCTTC
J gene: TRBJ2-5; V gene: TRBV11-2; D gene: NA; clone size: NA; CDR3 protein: CASSSERLGTQYF; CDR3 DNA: TGTGCCAGCAGCTCCGAACGACTGGGGACCCAGTACTTC
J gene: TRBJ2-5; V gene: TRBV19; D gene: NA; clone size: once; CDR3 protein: CASSIGGFQETQYF; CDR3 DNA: TGTGCCAGTAGTATTGGCGGGTTCCAAGAGACCCAGTACTTC
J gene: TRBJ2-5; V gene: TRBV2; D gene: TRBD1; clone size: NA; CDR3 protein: CATTGFRETQYF; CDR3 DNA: TGTGCCACGACAGGGTTTAGAGAGACCCAGTACTTC
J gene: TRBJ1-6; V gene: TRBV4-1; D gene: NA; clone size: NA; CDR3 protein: CASSQDQSKNSPLHF; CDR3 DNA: TGCGCCAGCAGCCAAGATCAATCGAAGAATTCACCCCTCCACTTT
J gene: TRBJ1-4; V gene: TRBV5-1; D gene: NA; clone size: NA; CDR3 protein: CASSFTPGASPPTNEKLFF; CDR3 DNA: TGCGCCAGCAGCTTCACTCCGGGGGCTTCCCCACCAACTAATGAAAAACTGTTTTTT
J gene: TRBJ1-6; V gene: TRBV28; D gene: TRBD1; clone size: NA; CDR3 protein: CASSGPRDRSSYNSPLHF; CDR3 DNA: TGTGCCAGCAGTGGCCCCCGGGACAGGAGCTCCTATAATTCACCCCTCCACTTT
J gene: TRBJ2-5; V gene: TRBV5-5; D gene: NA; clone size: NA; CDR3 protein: CASSDFRGRGETQYF; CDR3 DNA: TGTGCCAGCAGCGATTTCCGGGGCAGGGGCGAGACCCAGTACTTC
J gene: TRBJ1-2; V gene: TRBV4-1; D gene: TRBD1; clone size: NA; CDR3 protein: CASSQGDSGYGYTF; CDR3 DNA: TGCGCCAGCAGCCAAGGGGACAGTGGATATGGCTACACCTTC
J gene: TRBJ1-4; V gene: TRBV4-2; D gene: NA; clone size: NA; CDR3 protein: CASSQEGQRYEKLFF; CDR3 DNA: TGTGCCAGCAGCCAAGAGGGGCAAAGGTATGAAAAACTGTTTTTT
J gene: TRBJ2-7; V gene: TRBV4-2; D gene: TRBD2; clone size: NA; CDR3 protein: CASSQERGPPYEQYF; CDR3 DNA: TGTGCCAGCAGCCAGGAGCGGGGGCCCCCCTACGAGCAGTACTTC
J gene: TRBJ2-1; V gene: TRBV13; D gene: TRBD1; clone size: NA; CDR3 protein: CASSREGQGANEQFF; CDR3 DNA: TGTGCCAGCAGCCGAGAAGGACAGGGGGCCAATGAGCAGTTCTTC
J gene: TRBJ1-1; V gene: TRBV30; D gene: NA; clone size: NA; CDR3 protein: CAWRTPGGGTEAFF; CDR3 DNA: TGTGCCTGGAGAACCCCGGGGGGGGGAACTGAAGCTTTCTTT
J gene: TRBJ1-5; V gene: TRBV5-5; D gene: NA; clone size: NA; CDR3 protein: CASSLGPRFGSNQPQHF; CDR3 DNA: TGTGCCAGCAGCTTGGGCCCCCGGTTCGGGAGCAATCAGCCCCAGCATTTT
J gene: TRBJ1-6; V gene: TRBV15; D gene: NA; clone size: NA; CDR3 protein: CATSRASYRLNSPLHF; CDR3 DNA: TGTGCCACCAGCAGAGCAAGCTATCGACTTAATTCACCCCTCCACTTT
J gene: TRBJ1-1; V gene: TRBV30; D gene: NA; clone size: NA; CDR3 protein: CAWSVLGTEAFF; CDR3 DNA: TGTGCCTGGAGTGTACTTGGGACTGAAGCTTTCTTT
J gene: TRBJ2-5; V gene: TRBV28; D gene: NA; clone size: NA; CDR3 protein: CASSLKQGRQTQYF; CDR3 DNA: TGTGCCAGCAGTTTGAAACAGGGCAGGCAGACCCAGTACTTC
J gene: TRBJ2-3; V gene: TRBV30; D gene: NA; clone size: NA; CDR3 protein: CAWEGPDTQYF; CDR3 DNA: TGTGCCTGGGAGGGACCCGATACGCAGTATTTT
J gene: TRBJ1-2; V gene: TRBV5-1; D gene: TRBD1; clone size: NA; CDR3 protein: CASSLAGQGVDGYTF; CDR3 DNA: TGCGCCAGCAGCTTGGCCGGGCAGGGGGTGGATGGCTACACCTTC
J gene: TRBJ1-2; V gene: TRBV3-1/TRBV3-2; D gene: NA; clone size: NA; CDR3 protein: CASSQRRDGYYGYTF; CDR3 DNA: TGTGCCAGCAGCCAGCGTCGGGACGGATATTATGGCTACACCTTC
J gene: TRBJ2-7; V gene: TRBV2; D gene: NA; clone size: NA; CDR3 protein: CASSEGRAHPYEQYF; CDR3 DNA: TGTGCCAGCAGTGAGGGGCGGGCCCACCCCTACGAGCAGTACTTC
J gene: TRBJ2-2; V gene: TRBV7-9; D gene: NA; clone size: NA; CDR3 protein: CASSWGADASELFF; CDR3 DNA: TGTGCCAGCAGCTGGGGGGCAGACGCTTCCGAGCTGTTTTTT
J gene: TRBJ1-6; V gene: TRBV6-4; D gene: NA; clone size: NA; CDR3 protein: CASSDRSPLHF; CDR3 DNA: TGTGCCAGCAGTGACCGTTCACCCCTCCACTTT
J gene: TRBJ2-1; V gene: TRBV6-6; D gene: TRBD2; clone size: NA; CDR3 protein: CASREGLEQFF; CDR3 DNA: TGTGCCAGCAGGGAGGGACTAGAACAGTTCTTC
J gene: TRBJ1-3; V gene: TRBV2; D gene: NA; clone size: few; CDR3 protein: CASPVGAVVSGNTIYF; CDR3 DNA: TGTGCCAGCCCGGTGGGGGCGGTTGTCTCTGGAAACACCATATATTTT